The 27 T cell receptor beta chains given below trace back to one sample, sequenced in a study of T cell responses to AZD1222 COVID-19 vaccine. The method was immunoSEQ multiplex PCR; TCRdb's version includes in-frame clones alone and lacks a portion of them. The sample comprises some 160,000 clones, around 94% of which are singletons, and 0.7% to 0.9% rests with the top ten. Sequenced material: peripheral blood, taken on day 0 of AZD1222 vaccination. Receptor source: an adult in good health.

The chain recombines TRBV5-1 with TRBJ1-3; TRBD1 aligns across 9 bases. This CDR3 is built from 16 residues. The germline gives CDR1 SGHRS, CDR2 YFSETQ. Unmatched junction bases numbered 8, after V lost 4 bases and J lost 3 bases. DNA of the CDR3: TGCGCCAGCAGCCTATCCGGGACAGGGTTTGGAAACACCATATATTTT. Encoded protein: CASSLSGTGFGNTIYF.

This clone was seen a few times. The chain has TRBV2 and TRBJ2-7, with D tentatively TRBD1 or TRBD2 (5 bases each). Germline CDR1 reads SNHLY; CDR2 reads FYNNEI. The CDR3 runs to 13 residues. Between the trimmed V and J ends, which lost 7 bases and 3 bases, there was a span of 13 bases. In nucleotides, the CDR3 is TGTGCCAGCATAGGGACCGCCGTCTACGAGCAGTACTTC. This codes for CASIGTAVYEQYF.

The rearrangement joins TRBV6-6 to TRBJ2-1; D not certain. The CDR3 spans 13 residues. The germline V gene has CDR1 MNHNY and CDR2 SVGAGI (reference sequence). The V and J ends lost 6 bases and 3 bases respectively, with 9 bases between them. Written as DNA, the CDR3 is TGTGCCAGCAGGGAAGAGAACTACAATGAGCAGTTCTTC. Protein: CASREENYNEQFF.

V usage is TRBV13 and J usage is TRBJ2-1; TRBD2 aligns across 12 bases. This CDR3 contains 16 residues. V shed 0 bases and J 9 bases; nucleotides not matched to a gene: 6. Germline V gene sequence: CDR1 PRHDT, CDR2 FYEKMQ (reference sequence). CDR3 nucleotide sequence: TGTGCCAGCAGCTTAGGGGCTAGCGGGGGGGCGGTTGAGCAGTTCTTC. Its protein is CASSLGASGGAVEQFF.

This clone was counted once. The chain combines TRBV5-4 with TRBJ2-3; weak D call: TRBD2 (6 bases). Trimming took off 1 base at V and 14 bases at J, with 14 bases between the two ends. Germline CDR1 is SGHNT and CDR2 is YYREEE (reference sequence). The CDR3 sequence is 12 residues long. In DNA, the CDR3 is TGTGCCAGCAGCTTGAGGGGACTCCCGTGGTATTTT. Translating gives CASSLRGLPWYF.

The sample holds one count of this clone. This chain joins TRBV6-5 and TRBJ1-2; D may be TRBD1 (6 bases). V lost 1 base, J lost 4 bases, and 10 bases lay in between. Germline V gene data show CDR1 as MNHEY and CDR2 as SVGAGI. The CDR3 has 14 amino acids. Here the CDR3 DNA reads TGTGCCAGCAGTTACTACAGGGTTGGCTATGGCTACACCTTC. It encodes CASSYYRVGYGYTF.

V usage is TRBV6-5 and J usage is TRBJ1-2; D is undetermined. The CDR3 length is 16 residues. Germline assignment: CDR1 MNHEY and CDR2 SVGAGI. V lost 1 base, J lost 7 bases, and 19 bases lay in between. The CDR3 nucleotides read TGTGCCAGCAGTTACTTAGCAGGCAACGGGCGGGGTGGCTACACCTTC. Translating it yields CASSYLAGNGRGGYTF.

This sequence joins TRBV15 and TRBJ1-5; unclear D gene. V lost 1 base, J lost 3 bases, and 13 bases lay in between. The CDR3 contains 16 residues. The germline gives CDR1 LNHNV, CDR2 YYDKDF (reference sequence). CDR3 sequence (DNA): TGTGCCACCAGCAGAGGAAGGGATACTATCAATCAGCCCCAGCATTTT. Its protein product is CATSRGRDTINQPQHF.

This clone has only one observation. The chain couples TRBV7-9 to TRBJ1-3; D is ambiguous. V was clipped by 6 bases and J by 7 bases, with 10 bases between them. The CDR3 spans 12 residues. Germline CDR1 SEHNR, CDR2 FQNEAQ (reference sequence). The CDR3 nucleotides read TGTGCCAGCAGATTCCAACTGAACACCATATATTTT. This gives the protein CASRFQLNTIYF. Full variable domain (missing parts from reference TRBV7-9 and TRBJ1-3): DTGVSQNPRHKITKRGQNVTFRCDPISEHNRLYWYRQTLGQGPEFLTYFQNEAQLEKSRLLSDRFSAERPKGSFSTLEIQRTEQGDSAMYLCASRFQLNTIYFGEGSWLTVV.

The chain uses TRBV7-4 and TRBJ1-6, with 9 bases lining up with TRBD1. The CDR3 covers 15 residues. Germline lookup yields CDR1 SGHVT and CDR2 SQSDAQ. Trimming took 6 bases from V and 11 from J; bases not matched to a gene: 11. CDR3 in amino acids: CASRSRDRACPPLHF. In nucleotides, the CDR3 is TGTGCCAGCAGGTCCCGGGACAGGGCCTGCCCACCCCTCCACTTT.

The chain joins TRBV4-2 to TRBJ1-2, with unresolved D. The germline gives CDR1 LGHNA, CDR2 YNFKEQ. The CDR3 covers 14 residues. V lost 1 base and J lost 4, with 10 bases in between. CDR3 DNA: TGTGCCAGCAGCCAAGTGAGCCGAAGCTATGGCTACACCTTC. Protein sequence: CASSQVSRSYGYTF.

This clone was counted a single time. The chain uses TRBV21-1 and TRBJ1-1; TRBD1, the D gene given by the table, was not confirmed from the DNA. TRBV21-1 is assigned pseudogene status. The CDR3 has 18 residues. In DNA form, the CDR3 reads TGTGCCAGCAGCAAAGACGGCCCACCGACAGGGGCACGGACTGAAGCTTTCTTT. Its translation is CASSKDGPPTGARTEAFF.

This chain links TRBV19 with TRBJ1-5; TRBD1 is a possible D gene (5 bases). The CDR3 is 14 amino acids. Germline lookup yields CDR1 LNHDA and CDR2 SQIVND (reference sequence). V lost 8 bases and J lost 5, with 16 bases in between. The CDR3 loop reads CASGRERGDQPQHF. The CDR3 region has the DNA TGTGCCAGTGGCCGGGAGAGGGGAGATCAGCCCCAGCATTTT.

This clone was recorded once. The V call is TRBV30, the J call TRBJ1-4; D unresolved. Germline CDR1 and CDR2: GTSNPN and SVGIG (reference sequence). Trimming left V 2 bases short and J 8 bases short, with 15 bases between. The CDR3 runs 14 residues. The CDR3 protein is CAWSNGAGREKLFF. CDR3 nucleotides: TGTGCCTGGAGTAACGGTGCTGGGCGGGAAAAACTGTTTTTT.

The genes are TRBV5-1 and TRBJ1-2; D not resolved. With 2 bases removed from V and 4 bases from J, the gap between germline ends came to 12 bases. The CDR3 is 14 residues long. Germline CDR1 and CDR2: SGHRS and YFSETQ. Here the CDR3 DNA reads TGCGCCAGCAGCTTTTGGGCAGATCCCTATGGCTACACCTTC. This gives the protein CASSFWADPYGYTF.

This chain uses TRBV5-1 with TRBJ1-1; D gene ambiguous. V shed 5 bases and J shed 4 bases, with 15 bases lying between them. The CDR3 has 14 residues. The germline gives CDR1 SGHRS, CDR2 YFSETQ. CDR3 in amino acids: CASSSSLAGTEAFF. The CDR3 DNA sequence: TGCGCCAGCAGTTCTAGTCTGGCCGGCACTGAAGCTTTCTTT.

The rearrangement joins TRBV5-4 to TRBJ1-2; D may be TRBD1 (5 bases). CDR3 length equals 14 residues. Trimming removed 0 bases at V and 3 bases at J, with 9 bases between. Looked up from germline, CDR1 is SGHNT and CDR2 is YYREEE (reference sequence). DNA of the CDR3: TGTGCCAGCAGCTTGGCGTCAGGGCACTATGGCTACACCTTC. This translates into CASSLASGHYGYTF.

CDR3 sequence (DNA): TGTGCCAGCAGCTTAGATGGGGATGAGCAGTTCTTC. Amino acid sequence: CASSLDGDEQFF. The V and J genes are TRBV11-3 and TRBJ2-1; no clear D gene. The CDR3 spans 12 residues. Trimming stripped 0 bases from V and 8 bases from J, with 5 bases between. Germline-derived CDR1 and CDR2 are SGHNT and YENEEA.

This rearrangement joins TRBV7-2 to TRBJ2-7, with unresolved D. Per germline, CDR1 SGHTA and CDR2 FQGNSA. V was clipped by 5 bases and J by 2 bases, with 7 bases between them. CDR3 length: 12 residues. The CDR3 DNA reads TGTGCCAGCAGCCCGGCCACCTACGAGCAGTACTTC. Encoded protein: CASSPATYEQYF.

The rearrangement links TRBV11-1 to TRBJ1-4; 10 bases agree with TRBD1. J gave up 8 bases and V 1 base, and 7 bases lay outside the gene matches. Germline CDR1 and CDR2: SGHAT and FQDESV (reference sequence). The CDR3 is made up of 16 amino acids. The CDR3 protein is CASSLVSGTGEEKLFF. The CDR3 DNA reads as TGTGCCAGCAGCTTAGTCTCCGGGACAGGGGAAGAAAAACTGTTTTTT.

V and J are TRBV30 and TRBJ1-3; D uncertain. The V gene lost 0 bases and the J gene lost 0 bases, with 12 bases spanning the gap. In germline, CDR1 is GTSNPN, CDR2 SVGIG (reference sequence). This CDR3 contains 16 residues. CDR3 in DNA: TGTGCCTGGAGTGTACTTTACAGTATCTCTGGAAACACCATATATTTT. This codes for CAWSVLYSISGNTIYF.

In DNA, the CDR3 is TGTGCCAGCATTACGGATCGACTCCTTTATGGCTACACCTTC. This sequence encodes CASITDRLLYGYTF. The rearrangement links TRBV5-8 to TRBJ1-2, with D unresolved. CDR3 length equals 14 residues. V was trimmed by 6 bases and J by 5 bases, leaving 17 bases between them. Germline CDR1 and CDR2: SGHTS and YDEGEE.

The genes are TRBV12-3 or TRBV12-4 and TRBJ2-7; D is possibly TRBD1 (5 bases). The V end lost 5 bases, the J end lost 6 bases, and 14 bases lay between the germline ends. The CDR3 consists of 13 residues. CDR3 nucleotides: TGTGCCAGCAGTGGGCCCATAAGGGGCGAGCAGTACTTC. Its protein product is CASSGPIRGEQYF.

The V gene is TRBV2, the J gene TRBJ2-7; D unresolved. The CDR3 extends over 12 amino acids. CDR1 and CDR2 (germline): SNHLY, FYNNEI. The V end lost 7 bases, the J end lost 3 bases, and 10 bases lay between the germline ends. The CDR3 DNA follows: TGTGCCAGCACCCCTACAGACTACGAGCAGTACTTC. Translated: CASTPTDYEQYF.

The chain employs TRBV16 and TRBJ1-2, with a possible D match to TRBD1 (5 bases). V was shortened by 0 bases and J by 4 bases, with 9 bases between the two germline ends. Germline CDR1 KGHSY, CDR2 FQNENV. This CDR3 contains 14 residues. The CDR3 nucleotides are TGTGCCAGCAGCCAATCGGAGGGGTTCTATGGCTACACCTTC. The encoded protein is CASSQSEGFYGYTF.

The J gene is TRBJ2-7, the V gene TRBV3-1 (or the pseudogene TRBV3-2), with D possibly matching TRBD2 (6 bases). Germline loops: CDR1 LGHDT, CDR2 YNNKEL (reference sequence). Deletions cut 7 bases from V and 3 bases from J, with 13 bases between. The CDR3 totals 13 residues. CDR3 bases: TGTGCCAGCACCCTGGGACTCGGCTACGAGCAGTACTTC. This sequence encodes CASTLGLGYEQYF.

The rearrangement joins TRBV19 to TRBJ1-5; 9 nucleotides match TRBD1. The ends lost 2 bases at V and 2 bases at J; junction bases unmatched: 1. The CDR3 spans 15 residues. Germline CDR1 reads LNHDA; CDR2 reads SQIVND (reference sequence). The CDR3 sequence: CASSIRDRGNQPQHF. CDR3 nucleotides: TGTGCCAGTAGTATAAGGGACAGGGGCAATCAGCCCCAGCATTTT.